This T cell receptor beta chain was captured in a study of blood T cell repertoires in COVID-19. Study details: Italy, Spain and the United States were the sources of the convalescent and acute COVID-19 samples. Sources were T cells, B-cell-depleted T cells, or PBMCs; the material itself was cDNA or gDNA.

This CDR3 has 16 residues. The V and J ends lost 3 bases and 3 bases, in that order; junction bases with no gene match: 7. Authors' processing steps: Estimation of nucleated cell counts was performed using reference gene primer amplification. Measured with immunoSEQ multiplex PCR; TCRdb has only the in-frame clones, and not every one. V, J and clone size reflect that table, while D and trimming were determined from the DNA. The sample lists tens of thousands of clones, roughly 82% occurring once. The specimen was peripheral blood. V gene TRBV5-3 combines with J gene TRBJ2-1, with 9 bases fitting TRBD2. TRBV5-3 is recorded as an ORF, its role being uncertain. This sequence originates from an older man with active COVID-19. CDR3 protein: CARSYSSGGNYNEQFF. Here the CDR3 DNA reads TGTGCCAGAAGCTACTCCAGCGGGGGGAACTACAATGAGCAGTTCTTC.